In this sample, the clone carrying this T cell receptor beta chain turned up a few times. Assay used: immunoSEQ multiplex PCR; TCRdb lists only in-frame clones, some missing. The sample lists tens of thousands of clones; approximately 88% were seen once. Trimming took 3 bases from V and 1 from J; bases not matched to a gene: 3. Germline V CDR1 and CDR2: SGHRS, YFSETQ. This CDR3 has 14 residues. This sample is part of a study of blood T cell repertoires in COVID-19. Study-level background: The origin of the acute and convalescent COVID-19 samples was the United States, Italy and Spain.

The clonotype was recovered from a human donor with active COVID-19. The donor label of this sample is uncertain. The rearrangement links TRBV5-1 to TRBJ1-1; 7 bases align to TRBD1. The source material was peripheral blood. The CDR3 protein is CASSSGQPNTEAFF. CDR3 DNA sequence: TGCGCCAGCAGCTCGGGACAGCCGAACACTGAAGCTTTCTTT.